Shown below are 18 T cell receptor beta chains from a single sample sequenced in a study of blood T cell repertoires in COVID-19. The protocol was immunoSEQ multiplex PCR, while the TCRdb copy is restricted to in-frame clones and leaves out a portion. Seen here are 190,000 or so clones, approximately 78% observed once, and the top ten hold roughly 10%. The sample taken for sequencing was peripheral blood. The receptor source for this set is a woman aged 80 or older with COVID-19, enrolled during active disease.

The rearrangement joins TRBV7-9 to TRBJ1-2; no firm D call. V lost 0 bases, J lost 5 bases, and 10 bases lay in between. CDR1 and CDR2 from the germline V gene are SEHNR and FQNEAQ (reference sequence). The CDR3 loop spans 14 amino acids. The DNA of the CDR3 is TGTGCCAGCAGCTTAGCCGCCTATTCTTATGGCTACACCTTC. Its protein is CASSLAAYSYGYTF.

The chain carries TRBV29-1 and TRBJ2-1; 9 positions match TRBD2. V gave up 7 bases and J gave up 4 bases; unmatched junction bases: 5. This CDR3 has 13 amino acids. CDR1 and CDR2 (germline): SQVTM, ANQGSEA. CDR3 region: CSAASGAYNEQFF. CDR3 DNA: TGCAGCGCGGCTAGCGGGGCTTACAATGAGCAGTTCTTC.

This clone was picked up one time. The chain employs TRBV19 and TRBJ2-7, with no clear D. The CDR3 is made up of 11 amino acids. The ends were cut back, 6 bases at V and 3 bases at J, with 6 bases in the middle. From germline, CDR1 is LNHDA and CDR2 SQIVND (reference sequence). This CDR3 reads CASRSGYEQYF. CDR3 DNA: TGTGCCAGTAGATCGGGCTACGAGCAGTACTTC.

The rearrangement links TRBV6-5 to TRBJ1-5; D possibly corresponds to TRBD1 (6 bases). The CDR3 consists of 16 residues. Germline assignment: CDR1 MNHEY and CDR2 SVGAGI. Trimming stripped 1 base from V and 2 bases from J, with 12 bases between. CDR3 nucleotide sequence: TGTGCCAGCAGTTACTTGCCATCAGGGGGCAATCAGCCCCAGCATTTT. Its translation: CASSYLPSGGNQPQHF.

The chain employs TRBV19 and TRBJ2-1; 9 nucleotides match TRBD2. The V and J ends lost 7 bases and 7 bases, in that order; junction bases with no gene match: 11. Germline assignment: CDR1 LNHDA and CDR2 SQIVND (reference sequence). This CDR3 is 15 amino acids long. The CDR3 sequence is CASNGGGAPANEQFF. The CDR3 DNA reads as TGTGCCAGTAATGGCGGGGGGGCCCCTGCGAATGAGCAGTTCTTC. The variable domain in full, with the rest retrieved from reference TRBV19 and TRBJ2-1, is DGGITQSPKYLFRKEGQNVTLSCEQNLNHDAMYWYRQDPGQGLRLIYYSQIVNDFQKGDIAEGYSVSREKKESFPLTVTSAQKNPTAFYLCASNGGGAPANEQFFGPGTRLTVL.

The V gene is TRBV5-6, the J gene TRBJ2-7; D unclear. The CDR3 totals 15 residues. Trimming left V 5 bases short and J 0 bases short, with 15 bases between. Germline V gene lookup returns CDR1 SGHDT and CDR2 YYEEEE. CDR3 loop: CASSSPDGYSYEQYF. The CDR3 coding sequence is TGTGCCAGCAGTTCACCTGACGGGTACTCCTACGAGCAGTACTTC.

The V and J genes are TRBV10-3 and TRBJ2-7, with D unclear. Germline CDR1 reads ENHRY; CDR2 reads SYGVKD. The CDR3 loop spans 14 amino acids. Trimming took off 0 bases at V and 2 bases at J, with 8 bases between the two ends. CDR3 in amino acids: CAISESELAYEQYF. The DNA of the CDR3 is TGTGCCATCAGTGAGTCGGAGTTGGCCTACGAGCAGTACTTC.

The chain couples TRBV6-5 to TRBJ2-5, with D unresolved. The germline V gene has CDR1 MNHEY and CDR2 SVGAGI. The CDR3 has 15 residues. The germline V and J ends were trimmed by 0 bases and 4 bases, with 12 bases remaining between them. This CDR3 is CASSYSNVNRETQYF. The CDR3 DNA reads TGTGCCAGCAGTTACTCGAACGTGAACAGAGAGACCCAGTACTTC.

V and J are TRBV27 and TRBJ2-7, with D possibly matching TRBD1 (6 bases). This CDR3 is built from 16 residues. Trimming removed 0 bases from V and 4 bases from J, with 16 bases in between. The germline V gene encodes CDR1 MNHEY and CDR2 SMNVEV (reference sequence). The CDR3 DNA reads as TGTGCCAGCAGTTTATCGGGCAGGGGTGGAAGATACGAGCAGTACTTC. This codes for CASSLSGRGGRYEQYF.

V usage is TRBV19 and J usage is TRBJ2-1; tentatively, D is TRBD2 (6 bases). Trimming stripped 6 bases from V and 4 bases from J, with 13 bases between. From germline, CDR1 is LNHDA and CDR2 SQIVND (reference sequence). This CDR3 is 14 amino acids long. CDR3 amino acids: CASRRLAQYNEQFF. DNA for the CDR3: TGTGCCAGTAGACGCCTAGCGCAATACAATGAGCAGTTCTTC. The whole variable domain, filled in from reference TRBV19 and TRBJ2-1, reads DGGITQSPKYLFRKEGQNVTLSCEQNLNHDAMYWYRQDPGQGLRLIYYSQIVNDFQKGDIAEGYSVSREKKESFPLTVTSAQKNPTAFYLCASRRLAQYNEQFFGPGTRLTVL.

This chain links TRBV9 with TRBJ2-5; 8 bases map to TRBD1. Germline CDR1 is SGDLS and CDR2 is YYNGEE. J was trimmed by 2 bases and V by 0 bases; bases with no gene match: 6. The CDR3 loop spans 16 amino acids. In DNA form, the CDR3 reads TGTGCCAGCAGCGTAGTTGGACAGGGCCCTCAAGAGACCCAGTACTTC. Residues: CASSVVGQGPQETQYF.

The DNA of the CDR3 is TGTGCCAGCAGCCTATTGAGACAGGGGTGGAATGAGCAGTTCTTC. Translating it yields CASSLLRQGWNEQFF. The chain joins TRBV5-6 to TRBJ2-1, with 8 bases aligning to TRBD1. CDR1 and CDR2 from the germline V gene are SGHDT and YYEEEE. The V gene end was trimmed by 4 bases and the J gene end by 7 bases; junction bases not matched to a gene: 10. The CDR3 spans 15 residues.

The V gene is TRBV19, the J gene TRBJ2-2; 12 bases align to TRBD2. V gave up 1 base and J gave up 6 bases; unmatched junction bases: 3. The CDR3 is 16 amino acids. The V gene's germline CDR1 is LNHDA and CDR2 SQIVND (reference sequence). In nucleotides, the CDR3 is TGTGCCAGTAGTATAGTAGGACTAGCGGGATCCGGGGAGCTGTTTTTT. Protein sequence: CASSIVGLAGSGELFF.

The chain recombines TRBV6-2 or TRBV6-3 with TRBJ2-7, with TRBD1 matching over 8 bases. CDR3 length: 15 residues. The germline V gene encodes CDR1 MNHEY and CDR2 SVGEGT. V lost 2 bases to trimming and J lost 0 bases; unmatched junction nucleotides: 3. CDR3 sequence (DNA): TGTGCCAGCAGTTACCGACAGGGGATCTCCTACGAGCAGTACTTC. Residues: CASSYRQGISYEQYF.

The chain employs TRBV9 and TRBJ2-3; 8 nucleotides line up with TRBD2. Germline V gives CDR1 SGDLS, CDR2 YYNGEE. The junction had 6 bases not matched to a gene; V was cut back by 3 bases and J by 0 bases. This CDR3 has 16 amino acids. The CDR3 reads CASSGGTSFSTDTQYF. CDR3 DNA sequence: TGTGCCAGCAGCGGCGGGACTAGTTTTAGCACAGATACGCAGTATTTT.

This clone occurred a few times. This rearrangement joins TRBV27 to TRBJ2-2; D is perhaps TRBD1 (5 bases). The CDR3 is 16 amino acids. Germline-derived CDR1 and CDR2 are MNHEY and SMNVEV (reference sequence). V lost 0 bases to trimming and J lost 1 base, with 9 bases between them. CDR3 in amino acids: CASSLSNRRNTGELFF. CDR3 DNA: TGTGCCAGCAGTTTATCGAACAGGCGGAACACCGGGGAGCTGTTTTTT.

The rearrangement links TRBV7-2 to TRBJ2-7; a weak D match, TRBD1 (6 bases). Trimming stripped 1 base from V and 5 bases from J, with 12 bases between. Germline V gene data show CDR1 as SGHTA and CDR2 as FQGNSA. The CDR3 covers 14 residues. In DNA form, the CDR3 reads TGTGCCAGCAGCTTAGTAGCAGGGGACCACGAGCAGTACTTC. Its translation: CASSLVAGDHEQYF.

J is TRBJ1-5 and V is TRBV15; a weak D match, TRBD1 (6 bases). In germline, CDR1 is LNHNV, CDR2 YYDKDF (reference sequence). This CDR3 has 17 residues. V dropped 0 bases and J dropped 4 bases, with 16 bases sitting between them. Here the CDR3 reads CATSRDLSGGGNQPQHF. The CDR3 bases are TGTGCCACCAGCAGAGATCTCTCGGGGGGCGGAAATCAGCCCCAGCATTTT.